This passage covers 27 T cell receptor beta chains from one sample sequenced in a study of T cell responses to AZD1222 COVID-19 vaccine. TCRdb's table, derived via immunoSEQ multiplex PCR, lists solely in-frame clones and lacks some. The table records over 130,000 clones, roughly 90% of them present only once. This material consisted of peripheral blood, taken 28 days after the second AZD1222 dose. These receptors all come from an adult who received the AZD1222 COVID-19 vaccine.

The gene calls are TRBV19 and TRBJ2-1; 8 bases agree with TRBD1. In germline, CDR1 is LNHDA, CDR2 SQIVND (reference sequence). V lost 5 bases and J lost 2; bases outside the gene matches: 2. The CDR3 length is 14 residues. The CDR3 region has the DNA TGTGCCAGTAGTCGGACAGGGACCTACAATGAGCAGTTCTTC. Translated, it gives CASSRTGTYNEQFF. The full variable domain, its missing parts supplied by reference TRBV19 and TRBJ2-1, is DGGITQSPKYLFRKEGQNVTLSCEQNLNHDAMYWYRQDPGQGLRLIYYSQIVNDFQKGDIAEGYSVSREKKESFPLTVTSAQKNPTAFYLCASSRTGTYNEQFFGPGTRLTVL.

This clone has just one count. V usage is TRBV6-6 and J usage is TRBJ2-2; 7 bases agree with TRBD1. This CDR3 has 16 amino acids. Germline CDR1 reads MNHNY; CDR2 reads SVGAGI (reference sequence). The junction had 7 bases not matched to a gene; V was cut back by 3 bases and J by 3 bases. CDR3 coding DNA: TGTGCCAGCAGTTATTGGGGACAGTCTTACACCGGGGAGCTGTTTTTT. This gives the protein CASSYWGQSYTGELFF.

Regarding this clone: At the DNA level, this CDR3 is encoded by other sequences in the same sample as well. CDR3 coding DNA: TGTGCCAGCAGCGTAGGAGGGGGCAATCAGCCCCAGCATTTT. Its translation: CASSVGGGNQPQHF. This chain joins TRBV9 and TRBJ1-5; possible D gene TRBD1, 5 bases. The CDR3 spans 14 residues. Germline loops: CDR1 SGDLS, CDR2 YYNGEE. Trimming stripped 0 bases from V and 2 bases from J, with 6 bases between.

The CDR3 here is CASTLGTSAYEQYF. The CDR3 region has the DNA TGTGCCAGCACCCTGGGGACTAGCGCCTACGAGCAGTACTTC. V gene TRBV28 combines with J gene TRBJ2-7; 10 positions match TRBD2. The germline CDR1 and CDR2 sequences are MDHEN and SYDVKM. CDR3 length: 14 amino acids. The V gene end was trimmed by 7 bases and the J gene end by 2 bases; junction bases not matched to a gene: 5.

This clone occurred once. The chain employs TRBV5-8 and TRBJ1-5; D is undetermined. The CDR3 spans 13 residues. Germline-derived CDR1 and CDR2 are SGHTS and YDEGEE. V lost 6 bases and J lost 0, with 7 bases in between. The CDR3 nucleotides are TGTGCCAGCATGTCGATTAGCAATCAGCCCCAGCATTTT. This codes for CASMSISNQPQHF.

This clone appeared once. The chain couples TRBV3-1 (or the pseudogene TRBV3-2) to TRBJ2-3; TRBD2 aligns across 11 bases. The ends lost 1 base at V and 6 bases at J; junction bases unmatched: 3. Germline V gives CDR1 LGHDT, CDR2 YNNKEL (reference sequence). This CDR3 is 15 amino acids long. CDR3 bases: TGTGCCAGCAGCCAAGGACTAGCGGGGTTCGATACGCAGTATTTT. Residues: CASSQGLAGFDTQYF.

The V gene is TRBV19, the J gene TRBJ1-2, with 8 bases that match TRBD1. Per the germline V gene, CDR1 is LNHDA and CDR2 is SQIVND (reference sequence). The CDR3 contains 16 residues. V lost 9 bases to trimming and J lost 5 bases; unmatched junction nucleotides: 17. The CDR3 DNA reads TGTGCCAGCCGAATGGCCCCAGGGGGCAGTGTGTATGGCTACACCTTC. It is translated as CASRMAPGGSVYGYTF. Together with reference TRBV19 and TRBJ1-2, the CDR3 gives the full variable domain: DGGITQSPKYLFRKEGQNVTLSCEQNLNHDAMYWYRQDPGQGLRLIYYSQIVNDFQKGDIAEGYSVSREKKESFPLTVTSAQKNPTAFYLCASRMAPGGSVYGYTFGSGTRLTVV.

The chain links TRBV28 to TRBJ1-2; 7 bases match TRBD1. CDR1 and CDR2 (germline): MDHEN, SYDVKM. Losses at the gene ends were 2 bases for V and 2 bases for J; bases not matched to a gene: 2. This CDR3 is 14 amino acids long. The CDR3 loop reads CASSLGTENYGYTF. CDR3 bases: TGTGCCAGCAGTTTAGGGACAGAGAACTATGGCTACACCTTC.

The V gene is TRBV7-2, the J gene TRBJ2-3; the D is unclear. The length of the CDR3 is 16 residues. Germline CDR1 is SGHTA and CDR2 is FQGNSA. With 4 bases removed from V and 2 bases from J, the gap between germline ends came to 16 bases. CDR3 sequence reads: CASSSMPPGTTDTQYF. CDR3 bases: TGTGCCAGCAGCTCAATGCCCCCCGGAACCACAGATACGCAGTATTTT. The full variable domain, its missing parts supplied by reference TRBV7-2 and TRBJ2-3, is GAGVSQSPSNKVTEKGKDVELRCDPISGHTALYWYRQSLGQGLEFLIYFQGNSAPDKSGLPSDRFSAERTGGSVSTLTIQRTQQEDSAVYLCASSSMPPGTTDTQYFGPGTRLTVL.

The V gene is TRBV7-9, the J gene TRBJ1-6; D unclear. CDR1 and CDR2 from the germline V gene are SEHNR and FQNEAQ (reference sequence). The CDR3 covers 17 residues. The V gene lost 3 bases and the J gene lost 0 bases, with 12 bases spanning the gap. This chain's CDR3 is CASSFWRVGSYNSPLHF. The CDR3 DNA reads TGTGCCAGCAGCTTTTGGCGAGTGGGCTCCTATAATTCACCCCTCCACTTT.

The CDR3 region has the DNA TGTGCCAGCAGCTTAGAGGCAGGGGGCAATTCACCCCTCCACTTT. Amino acid sequence: CASSLEAGGNSPLHF. This chain uses TRBV11-2 with TRBJ1-6, with 8 bases matching TRBD1. The CDR3 runs to 15 residues. V was clipped by 0 bases and J by 7 bases; unmatched bases: 2. Germline V gene lookup returns CDR1 SGHAT and CDR2 FQNNGV.

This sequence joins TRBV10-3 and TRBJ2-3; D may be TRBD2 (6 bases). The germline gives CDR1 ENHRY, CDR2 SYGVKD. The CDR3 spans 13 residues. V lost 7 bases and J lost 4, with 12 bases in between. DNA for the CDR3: TGTGCCATCAAAGGCGGGACTGCAGATACGCAGTATTTT. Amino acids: CAIKGGTADTQYF.

The CDR3 nucleotides read TGTGCCATCCAGGACAGGAACTATGGCTACACCTTC. As protein: CAIQDRNYGYTF. The gene calls are TRBV24-1 and TRBJ1-2, with 7 bases fitting TRBD1. The CDR3 runs to 12 residues. Unmatched junction bases numbered 4, after V lost 11 bases and J lost 2 bases. CDR1 KGHDR and CDR2 SFDVKD come from the germline V gene.

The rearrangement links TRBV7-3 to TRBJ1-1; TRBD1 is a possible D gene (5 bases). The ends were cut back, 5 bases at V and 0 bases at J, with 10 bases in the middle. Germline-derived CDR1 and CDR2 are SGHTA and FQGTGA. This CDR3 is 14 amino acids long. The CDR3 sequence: CASSLGHLNTEAFF. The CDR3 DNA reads TGTGCCAGCAGCCTCGGACACTTGAACACTGAAGCTTTCTTT.

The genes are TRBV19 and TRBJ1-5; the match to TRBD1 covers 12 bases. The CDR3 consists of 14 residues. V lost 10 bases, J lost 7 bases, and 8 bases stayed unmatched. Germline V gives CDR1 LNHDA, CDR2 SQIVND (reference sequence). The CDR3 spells CATGGTGGLQPQHF. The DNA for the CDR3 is TGTGCCACCGGGGGGACAGGGGGCTTACAGCCCCAGCATTTT. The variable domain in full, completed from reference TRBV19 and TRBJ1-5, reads DGGITQSPKYLFRKEGQNVTLSCEQNLNHDAMYWYRQDPGQGLRLIYYSQIVNDFQKGDIAEGYSVSREKKESFPLTVTSAQKNPTAFYLCATGGTGGLQPQHFGDGTRLSIL.

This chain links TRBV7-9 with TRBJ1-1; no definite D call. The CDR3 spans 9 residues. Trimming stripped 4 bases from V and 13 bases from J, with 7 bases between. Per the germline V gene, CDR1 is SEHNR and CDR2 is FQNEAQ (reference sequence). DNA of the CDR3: TGTGCCAGCAGCTCAGAGGGTTTCTTT. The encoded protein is CASSSEGFF.

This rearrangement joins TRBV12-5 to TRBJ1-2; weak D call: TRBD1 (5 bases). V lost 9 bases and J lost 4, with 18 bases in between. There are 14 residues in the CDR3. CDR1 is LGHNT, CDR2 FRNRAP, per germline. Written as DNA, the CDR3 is TGTGCTAGGGGGGTCCCTAAACTCCTCTATGGCTACACCTTC. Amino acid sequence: CARGVPKLLYGYTF.

The CDR3 nucleotides read TGTGCCAGCAGTTTATTTGCAGGAAAGGTAACTGAAGCTTTCTTT. It codes for CASSLFAGKVTEAFF. The V and J genes are TRBV27 and TRBJ1-1; D is undetermined. Looked up from germline, CDR1 is MNHEY and CDR2 is SMNVEV (reference sequence). V lost 1 base and J lost 5, with 14 bases in between. CDR3 length: 15 residues.

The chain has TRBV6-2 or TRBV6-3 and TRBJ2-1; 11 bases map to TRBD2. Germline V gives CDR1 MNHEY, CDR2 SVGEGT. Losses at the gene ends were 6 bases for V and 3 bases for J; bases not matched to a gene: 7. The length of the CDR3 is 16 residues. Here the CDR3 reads CASSLLTSGIYNEQFF. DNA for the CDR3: TGTGCCAGCAGCCTTCTGACTAGCGGGATCTACAATGAGCAGTTCTTC.

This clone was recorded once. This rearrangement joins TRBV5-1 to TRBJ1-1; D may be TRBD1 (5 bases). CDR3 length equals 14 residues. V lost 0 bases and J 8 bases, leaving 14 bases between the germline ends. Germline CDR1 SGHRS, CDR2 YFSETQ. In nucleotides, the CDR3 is TGCGCCAGCAGCTTGGGAGTACCTAGGGGAGAAGCTTTCTTT. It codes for CASSLGVPRGEAFF.

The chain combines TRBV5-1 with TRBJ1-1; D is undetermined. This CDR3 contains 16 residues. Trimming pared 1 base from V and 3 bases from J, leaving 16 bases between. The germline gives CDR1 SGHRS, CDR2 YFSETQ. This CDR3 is CASSLWVGRGDTEAFF. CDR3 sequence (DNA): TGCGCCAGCAGCTTGTGGGTAGGGCGCGGGGACACTGAAGCTTTCTTT.

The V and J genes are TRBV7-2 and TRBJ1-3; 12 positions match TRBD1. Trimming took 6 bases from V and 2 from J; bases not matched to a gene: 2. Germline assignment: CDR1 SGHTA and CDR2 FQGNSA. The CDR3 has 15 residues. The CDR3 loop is CASRRDRGPGNTIYF. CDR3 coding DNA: TGTGCCAGCAGACGGGACAGGGGGCCTGGAAACACCATATATTTT.

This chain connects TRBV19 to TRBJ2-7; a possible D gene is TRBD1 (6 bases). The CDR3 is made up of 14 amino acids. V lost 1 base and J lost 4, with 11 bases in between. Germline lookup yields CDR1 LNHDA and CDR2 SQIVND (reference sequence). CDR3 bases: TGTGCCAGTAGTATAGCCTCCACAGGGTACGAGCAGTACTTC. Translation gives CASSIASTGYEQYF.

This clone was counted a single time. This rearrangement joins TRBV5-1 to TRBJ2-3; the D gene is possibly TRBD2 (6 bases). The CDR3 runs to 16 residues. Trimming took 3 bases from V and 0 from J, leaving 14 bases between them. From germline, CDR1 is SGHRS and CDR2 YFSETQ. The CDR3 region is CASSSNLAPSTDTQYF. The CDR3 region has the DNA TGCGCCAGCAGCTCCAACCTAGCGCCGAGCACAGATACGCAGTATTTT.

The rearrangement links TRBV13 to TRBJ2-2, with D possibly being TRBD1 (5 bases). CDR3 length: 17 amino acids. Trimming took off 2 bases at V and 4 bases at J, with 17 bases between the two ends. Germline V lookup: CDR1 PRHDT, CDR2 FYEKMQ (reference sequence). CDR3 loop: CASSLSVGRVSTGELFF. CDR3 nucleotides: TGTGCCAGCAGCTTATCGGTTGGCAGGGTTTCCACCGGGGAGCTGTTTTTT. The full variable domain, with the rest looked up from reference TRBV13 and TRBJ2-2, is AAGVIQSPRHLIKEKRETATLKCYPIPRHDTVYWYQQGPGQDPQFLISFYEKMQSDKGSIPDRFSAQQFSDYHSELNMSSLELGDSALYFCASSLSVGRVSTGELFFGEGSRLTVL.

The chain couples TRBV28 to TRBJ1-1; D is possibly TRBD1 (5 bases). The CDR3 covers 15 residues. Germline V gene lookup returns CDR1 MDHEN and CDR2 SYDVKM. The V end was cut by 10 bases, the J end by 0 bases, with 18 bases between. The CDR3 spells CATALRQSLNTEAFF. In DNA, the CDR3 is TGTGCCACCGCCCTTCGACAGTCATTGAACACTGAAGCTTTCTTT.

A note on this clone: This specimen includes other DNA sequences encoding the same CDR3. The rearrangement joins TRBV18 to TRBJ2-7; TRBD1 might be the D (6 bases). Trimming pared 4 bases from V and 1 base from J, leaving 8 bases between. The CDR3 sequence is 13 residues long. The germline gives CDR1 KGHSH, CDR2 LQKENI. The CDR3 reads CASSLQGSYEQYF. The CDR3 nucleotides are TGTGCCAGCTCACTACAGGGTTCCTACGAGCAGTACTTC.